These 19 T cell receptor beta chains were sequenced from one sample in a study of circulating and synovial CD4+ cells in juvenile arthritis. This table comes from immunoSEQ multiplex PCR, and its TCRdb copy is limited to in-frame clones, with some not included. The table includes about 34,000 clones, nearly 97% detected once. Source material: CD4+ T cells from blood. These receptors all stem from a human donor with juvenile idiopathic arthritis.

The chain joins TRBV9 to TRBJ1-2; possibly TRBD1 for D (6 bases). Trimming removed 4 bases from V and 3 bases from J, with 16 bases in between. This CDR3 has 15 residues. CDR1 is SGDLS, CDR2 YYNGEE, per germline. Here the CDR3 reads CASSMGAPGDYGYTF. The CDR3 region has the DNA TGTGCCAGCAGCATGGGGGCTCCCGGGGACTATGGCTACACCTTC.

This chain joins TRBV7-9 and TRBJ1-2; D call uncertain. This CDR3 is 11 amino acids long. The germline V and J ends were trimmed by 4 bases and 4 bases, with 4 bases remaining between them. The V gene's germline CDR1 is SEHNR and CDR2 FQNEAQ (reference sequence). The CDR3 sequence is CASSSGYGYTF. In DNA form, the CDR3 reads TGTGCCAGCAGCTCGGGCTATGGCTACACCTTC.

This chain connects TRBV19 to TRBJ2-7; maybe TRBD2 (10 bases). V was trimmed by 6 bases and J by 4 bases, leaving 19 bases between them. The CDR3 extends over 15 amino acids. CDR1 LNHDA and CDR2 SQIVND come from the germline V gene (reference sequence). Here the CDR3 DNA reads TGTGCCAGTAGACAGGGGGCTAGCGGGAGTTACGAGCAGTACTTC. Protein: CASRQGASGSYEQYF.

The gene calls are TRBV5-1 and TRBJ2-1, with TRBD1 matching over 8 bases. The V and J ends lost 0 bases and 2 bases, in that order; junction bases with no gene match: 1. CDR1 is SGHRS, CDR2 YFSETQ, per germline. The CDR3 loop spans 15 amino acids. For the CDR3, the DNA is TGCGCCAGCAGCTTGGCGGGACAGGCCTACAATGAGCAGTTCTTC. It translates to CASSLAGQAYNEQFF.

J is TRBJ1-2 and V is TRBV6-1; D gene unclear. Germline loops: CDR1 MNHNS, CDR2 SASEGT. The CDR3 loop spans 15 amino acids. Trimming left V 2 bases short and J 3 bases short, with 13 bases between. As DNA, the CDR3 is TGTGCCAGCAGTGAACCCGGGAGTCGTGACTATGGCTACACCTTC. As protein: CASSEPGSRDYGYTF.

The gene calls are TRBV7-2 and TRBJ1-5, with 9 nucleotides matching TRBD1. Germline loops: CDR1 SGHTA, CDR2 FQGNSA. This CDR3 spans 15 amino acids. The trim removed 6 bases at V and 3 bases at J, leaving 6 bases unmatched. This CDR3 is CASRKQGASNQPQHF. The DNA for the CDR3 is TGTGCCAGCAGGAAACAGGGGGCCTCCAATCAGCCCCAGCATTTT.

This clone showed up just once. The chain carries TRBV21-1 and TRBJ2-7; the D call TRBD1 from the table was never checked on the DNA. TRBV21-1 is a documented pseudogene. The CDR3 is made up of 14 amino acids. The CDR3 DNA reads TGTGCCCAAAAGCCGGGACAGGTAGGGAAAAGGCAGTACTTC. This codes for CAQKPGQVGKRQYF.

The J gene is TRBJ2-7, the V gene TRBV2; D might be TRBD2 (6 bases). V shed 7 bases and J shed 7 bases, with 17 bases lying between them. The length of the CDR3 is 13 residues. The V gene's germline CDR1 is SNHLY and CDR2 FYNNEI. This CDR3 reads CASNAWTTLEQYF. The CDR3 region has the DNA TGTGCCAGCAATGCGTGGACTACCCTGGAGCAGTACTTC.

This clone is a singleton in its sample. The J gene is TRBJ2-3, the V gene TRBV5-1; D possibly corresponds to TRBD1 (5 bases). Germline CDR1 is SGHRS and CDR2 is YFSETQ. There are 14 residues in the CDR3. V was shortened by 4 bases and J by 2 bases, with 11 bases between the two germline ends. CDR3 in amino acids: CASSVDSPTDTQYF. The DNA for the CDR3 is TGCGCCAGCAGCGTAGACAGCCCCACAGATACGCAGTATTTT. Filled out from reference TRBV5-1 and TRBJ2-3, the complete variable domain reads KAGVTQTPRYLIKTRGQQVTLSCSPISGHRSVSWYQQTPGQGLQFLFEYFSETQRNKGNFPGRFSGRQFSNSRSEMNVSTLELGDSALYLCASSVDSPTDTQYFGPGTRLTVL.

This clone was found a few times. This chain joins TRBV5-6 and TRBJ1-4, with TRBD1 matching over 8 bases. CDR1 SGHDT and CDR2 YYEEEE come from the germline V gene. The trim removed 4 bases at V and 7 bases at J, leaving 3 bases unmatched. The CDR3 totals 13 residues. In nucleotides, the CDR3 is TGTGCCAGCAGCCGACAGGGGTCTGAAAAACTGTTTTTT. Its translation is CASSRQGSEKLFF.

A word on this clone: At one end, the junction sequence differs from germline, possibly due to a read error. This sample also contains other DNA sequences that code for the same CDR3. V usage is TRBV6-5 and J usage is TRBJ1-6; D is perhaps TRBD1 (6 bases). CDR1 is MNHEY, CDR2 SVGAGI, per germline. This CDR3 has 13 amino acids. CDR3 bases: TGTGCCAGCAGTCAGGGGAGAAATTCCCCCCTCCACTTT. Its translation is CASSQGRNSPLHF.

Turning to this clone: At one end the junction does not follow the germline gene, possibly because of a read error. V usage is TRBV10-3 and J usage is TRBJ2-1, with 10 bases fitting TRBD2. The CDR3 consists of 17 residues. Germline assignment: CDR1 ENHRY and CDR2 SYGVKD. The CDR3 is CAISETSVAASGGPLVF. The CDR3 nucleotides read TGTGCCATCAGTGAGACCTCCGTCGCTGCTAGCGGGGGACCCCTGGTCTTC.

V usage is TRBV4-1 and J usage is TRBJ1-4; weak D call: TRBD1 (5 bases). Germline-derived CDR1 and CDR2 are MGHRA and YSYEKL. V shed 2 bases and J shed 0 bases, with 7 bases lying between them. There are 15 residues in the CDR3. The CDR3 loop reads CASSQFRATNEKLFF. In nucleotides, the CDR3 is TGCGCCAGCAGCCAATTCAGGGCAACTAATGAAAAACTGTTTTTT.

The CDR3 here is CSVYFNYGYTF. The CDR3 coding sequence is TGCAGTGTCTACTTCAACTATGGCTACACCTTC. The chain employs TRBV20-1 and TRBJ1-2, with unresolved D. There are 11 residues in the CDR3. The V gene lost 7 bases and the J gene lost 2 bases, with 8 bases spanning the gap. CDR1 is DFQATT and CDR2 is SNEGSKA in the germline V gene (reference sequence).

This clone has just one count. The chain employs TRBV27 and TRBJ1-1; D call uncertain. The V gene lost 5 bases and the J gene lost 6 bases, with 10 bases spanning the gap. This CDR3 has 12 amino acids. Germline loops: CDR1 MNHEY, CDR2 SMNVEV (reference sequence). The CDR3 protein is CASSGRDAEAFF. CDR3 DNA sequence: TGTGCCAGCAGTGGACGGGATGCTGAAGCTTTCTTT.

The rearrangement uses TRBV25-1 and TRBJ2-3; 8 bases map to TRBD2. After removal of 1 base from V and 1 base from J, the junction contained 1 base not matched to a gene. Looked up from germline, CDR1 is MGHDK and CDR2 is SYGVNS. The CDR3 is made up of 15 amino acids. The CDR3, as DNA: TGTGCCAGCAGTGAATTGCGGGGGGGCACAGATACGCAGTATTTT. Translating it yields CASSELRGGTDTQYF.

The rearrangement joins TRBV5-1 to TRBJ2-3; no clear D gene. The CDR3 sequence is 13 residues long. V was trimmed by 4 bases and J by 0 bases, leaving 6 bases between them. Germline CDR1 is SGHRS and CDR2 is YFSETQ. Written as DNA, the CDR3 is TGCGCCAGCAGCCGAGATAGCACAGATACGCAGTATTTT. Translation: CASSRDSTDTQYF.

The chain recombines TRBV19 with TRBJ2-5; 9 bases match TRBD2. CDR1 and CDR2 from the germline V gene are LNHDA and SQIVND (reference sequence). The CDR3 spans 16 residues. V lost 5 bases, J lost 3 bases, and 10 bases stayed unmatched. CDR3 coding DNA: TGTGCCAGTAGTCCGTCGACTAGCGGTTGGGAAGAGACCCAGTACTTC. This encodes CASSPSTSGWEETQYF.

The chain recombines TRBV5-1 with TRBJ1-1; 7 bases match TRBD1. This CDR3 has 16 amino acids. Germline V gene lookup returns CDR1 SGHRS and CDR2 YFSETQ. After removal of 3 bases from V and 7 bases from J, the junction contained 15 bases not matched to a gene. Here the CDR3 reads CASSWDSGTEVGEAFF. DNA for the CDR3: TGCGCCAGCAGCTGGGACTCCGGGACAGAGGTCGGTGAAGCTTTCTTT.